The clone carrying this T cell receptor (beta chain) turned up a few times. Its antigen remains unknown. A single record per CDR3 protein comes from TCRdb applying MiXCR to the 5' RACE reads. Seen here are 500,000 to 550,000 distinct CDR3 sequences, roughly 21% observed once, and the top ten hold roughly 0.91%. Looked up from germline, CDR1 is SGHRS and CDR2 is YFSETQ. Trimming pared 9 bases from V and 2 bases from J, leaving 18 bases between. The CDR3 is 14 residues long. The sample is drawn from a study of identical twins. Regarding the study as a whole: Weaker excess twin sharing was seen among beta out-of-frame sequences.

This sample was also put to use in a study of T cells expressing NK-cell markers. That source adds: CD3+CD56+NKG2C+, CD3+CD56+NKG2C- and CD3+CD56-NKG2C+ T cells, once sorted, supplied the TCR beta repertoires.

The clonotype originates from a woman in her late teens or twenties in good health. The chain employs TRBV5-1 and TRBJ2-7, with a tentative D call TRBD1 (6 bases). Sequencing used CD4+ T cells sorted from blood. In DNA, the CDR3 is TGCGCCACCTCTATGTCAGGGGCCACCTACGAGCAGTACTTC. Translating gives CATSMSGATYEQYF.